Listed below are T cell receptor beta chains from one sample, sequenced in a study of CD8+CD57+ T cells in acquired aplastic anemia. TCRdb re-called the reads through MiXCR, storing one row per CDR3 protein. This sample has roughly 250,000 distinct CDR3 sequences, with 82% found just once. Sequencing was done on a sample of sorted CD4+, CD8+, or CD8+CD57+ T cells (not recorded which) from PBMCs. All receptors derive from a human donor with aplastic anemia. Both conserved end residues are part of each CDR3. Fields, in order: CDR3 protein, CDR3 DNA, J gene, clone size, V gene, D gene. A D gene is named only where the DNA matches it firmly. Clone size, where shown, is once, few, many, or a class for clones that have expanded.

CAISVSTGPQWDEQFF	TGTGCCATCAGTGTGTCGACAGGACCGCAGTGGGATGAGCAGTTCTTC	TRBJ2-1	.	TRBV9	.
CASSLAGSPDTQVLTF	TGTGCCAGCAGCTTAGCGGGTAGTCCCGATACGCAGGTCCTGACTTTC	TRBJ2-6	.	TRBV7-2	.
CASSLDRFF	TGTGCCAGCAGCTTAGACCGGTTCTTC	TRBJ2-1	.	TRBV5-1	.
CASSLDPNGNAQAFF	TGTGCCAGCAGCTTAGATCCAAACGGGAACGCCCAAGCTTTCTTT	TRBJ1-1	.	TRBV7-8	.
CASSFLQANEKLFF	TGCGCCAGCAGCTTTCTTCAGGCGAATGAAAAACTGTTTTTT	TRBJ1-4	.	TRBV5-1	.
CASSFQRSRGSDYF	TGTGCCAGCAGCTTTCAAAGAAGTCGGGGGAGCGATTATTTT	TRBJ2-3	.	TRBV7-9	.
CASSVAGTDRPYF	TGTGCCAGCAGCGTAGCGGGCACAGACAGGCCGTATTTT	TRBJ2-3	once	TRBV7-8	.
CASSLAVRGGAEYF	TGTGCCAGCAGCTTAGCGGTAAGGGGGGGAGCGGAGTATTTT	TRBJ2-3	.	TRBV7-4	.
CASSLRDFKETQYF	TGTGCCAGCAGCCTCCGGGACTTTAAAGAGACCCAGTACTTC	TRBJ2-5	.	TRBV11-3	.
CASSESYSNQPEHFF	TGTGCCAGCAGTGAGTCGTATAGCAATCAGCCTGAGCATTTTTTC	TRBJ2-1	.	TRBV2	.
CASRPVCTQYFYF	TGTGCCAGCAGGCCTGTGTGCACTCAGTACTTCTATTTT	TRBJ2-3	.	TRBV7-9	.
CASIPGGQGADGYTF	TGTGCCAGCATCCCCGGTGGGCAGGGGGCCGATGGCTACACCTTC	TRBJ1-2	.	TRBV7-9	TRBD1
CASSFPSGGPTNAFF	TGTGCCAGCAGCTTCCCTAGCGGGGGTCCCACTAATGCTTTCTTT	TRBJ1-1	.	TRBV9	.
CSARGLQGGDTDTQYF	TGCAGTGCTAGAGGCCTCCAGGGGGGGGACACAGATACGCAGTATTTT	TRBJ2-3	.	TRBV20-1	.
CASSEGAGVTDTQQFF	TGTGCCAGCAGCGAAGGTGCCGGCGTCACAGATACGCAGCAGTTCTTC	TRBJ2-1	.	TRBV7-9	.
CSAIGRRAMMSNEQFF	TGCAGTGCTATCGGGCGCAGAGCCATGATGTCGAATGAGCAGTTCTTC	TRBJ2-1	.	TRBV20-1	.
CASSFTRETYNEQFF	TGTGCCAGCAGCTTTACTAGGGAAACCTACAATGAGCAGTTCTTC	TRBJ2-1	.	TRBV5-4	.
CASSSDRAADTIYFF	TGTGCCAGCAGCTCGGACAGGGCAGCGGACACCATATATTTCTTT	TRBJ1-1	.	TRBV7-9	TRBD1
CASSLAGGPDTQYFGYTF	.	TRBJ1-2	many	TRBV7-8	.
CATSRESILTYNEQFF	TGTGCCACCAGCAGAGAGAGCATTCTGACCTACAATGAGCAGTTCTTC	TRBJ2-1	.	TRBV15	.
CASSYAKGTDEQYF	TGTGCCAGCAGTTACGCGAAAGGGACCGACGAGCAGTACTTC	TRBJ2-7	.	TRBV7-8	.
CASSLNIRPDTQYF	TGTGCCAGCAGCCTTAACATACGTCCCGATACGCAGTATTTT	TRBJ2-3	.	TRBV5-4	.
CASSFDHRDQPQHF	TGTGCCAGCAGTTTTGATCATAGAGATCAGCCCCAGCATTTT	TRBJ1-5	.	TRBV11-1	.
CASSPRESGAYEQYF	TGTGCCAGCAGCCCAAGGGAGAGCGGGGCCTACGAGCAGTACTTC	TRBJ2-7	.	TRBV5-6	TRBD2
CASGNGGADTQYF	TGTGCCAGCGGGAACGGGGGCGCCGATACGCAGTACTTT	TRBJ1-1	.	TRBV2	.
CASSPTAFYNAQFF	TGTGCCAGCAGTCCGACGGCGTTTTACAATGCGCAGTTCTTC	TRBJ2-1	.	TRBV2	.
CASSTSGGSYSAQFF	TGTGCCAGTAGTACCTCTGGGGGTTCTTATTCTGCCCAGTTCTTC	TRBJ2-1	.	TRBV19	.
CSAVDRGCLNTEAFF	TGCAGTGCCGTAGACAGGGGTTGCCTCAACACTGAAGCTTTCTTT	TRBJ1-1	.	TRBV20-1	TRBD1
CASSVGGTDTQPF	TGTGCCAGCAGCGTCGGGGGCACGGATACGCAGCCTTTT	TRBJ2-3	.	TRBV9	.
CASSGNGGGGYTQYF	TGTGCCAGCAGCGGGAACGGGGGCGGTGGCTACACGCAGTACTTC	TRBJ2-7	.	TRBV9	.
CASSLAGREHYFYF	TGTGCCAGCAGCTTAGCAGGGCGCGAGCATTACTTCTATTTT	TRBJ2-3	.	TRBV7-9	.